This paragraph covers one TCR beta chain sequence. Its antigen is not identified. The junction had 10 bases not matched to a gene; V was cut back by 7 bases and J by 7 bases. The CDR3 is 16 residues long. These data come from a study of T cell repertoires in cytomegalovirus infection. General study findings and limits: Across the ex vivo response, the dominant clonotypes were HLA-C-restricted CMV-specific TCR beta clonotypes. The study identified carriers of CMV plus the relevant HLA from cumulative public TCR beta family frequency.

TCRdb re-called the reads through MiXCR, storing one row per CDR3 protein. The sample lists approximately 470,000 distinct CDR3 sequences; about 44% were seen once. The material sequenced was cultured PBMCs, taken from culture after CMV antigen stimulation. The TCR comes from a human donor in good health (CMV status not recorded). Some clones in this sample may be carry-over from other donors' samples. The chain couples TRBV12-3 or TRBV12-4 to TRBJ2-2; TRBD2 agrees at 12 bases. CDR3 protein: CASNSRLAGAGGELFF. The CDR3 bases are TGTGCCAGCAATTCAAGACTAGCGGGAGCTGGCGGGGAGCTGTTTTTT.